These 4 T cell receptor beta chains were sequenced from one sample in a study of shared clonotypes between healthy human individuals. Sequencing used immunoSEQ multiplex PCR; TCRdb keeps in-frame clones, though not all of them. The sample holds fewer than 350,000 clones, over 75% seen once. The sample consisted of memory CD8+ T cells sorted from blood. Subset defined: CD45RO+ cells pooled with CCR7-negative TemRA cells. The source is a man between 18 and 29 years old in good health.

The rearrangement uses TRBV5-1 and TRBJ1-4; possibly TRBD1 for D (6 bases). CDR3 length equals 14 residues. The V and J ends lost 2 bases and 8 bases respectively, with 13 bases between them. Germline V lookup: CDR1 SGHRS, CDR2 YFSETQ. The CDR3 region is CASSLRGALEKLFF. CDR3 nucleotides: TGCGCCAGCAGCTTACGGGGGGCGTTGGAAAAACTGTTTTTT.

CDR3 in DNA: TGTGCCAGCAGCCCCGGGACCACCCCCTACGAGCAGTACTTC. Its protein product is CASSPGTTPYEQYF. V is TRBV9 and J is TRBJ2-7; D tentatively reads TRBD1 or TRBD2 (5 bases each). V lost 4 bases, J lost 2 bases, and 13 bases lay in between. The length of the CDR3 is 14 residues. Germline loops: CDR1 SGDLS, CDR2 YYNGEE.

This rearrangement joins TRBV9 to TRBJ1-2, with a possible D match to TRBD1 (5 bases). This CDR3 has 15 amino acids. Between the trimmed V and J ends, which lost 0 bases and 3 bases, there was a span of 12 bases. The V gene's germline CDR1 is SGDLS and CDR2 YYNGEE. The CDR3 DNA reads TGTGCCAGCAGCGTAGGGATGGGGCTTGACTATGGCTACACCTTC. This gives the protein CASSVGMGLDYGYTF.

The CDR3 spells CASSLEGLANTGELFF. The CDR3 DNA follows: TGTGCCAGCAGCTTAGAGGGACTCGCGAACACCGGGGAGCTGTTTTTT. This chain joins TRBV11-2 and TRBJ2-2; TRBD2 is a possible D gene (6 bases). CDR1 and CDR2 (germline): SGHAT, FQNNGV. CDR3 size: 16 residues. Trimming stripped 0 bases from V and 0 bases from J, with 8 bases between.